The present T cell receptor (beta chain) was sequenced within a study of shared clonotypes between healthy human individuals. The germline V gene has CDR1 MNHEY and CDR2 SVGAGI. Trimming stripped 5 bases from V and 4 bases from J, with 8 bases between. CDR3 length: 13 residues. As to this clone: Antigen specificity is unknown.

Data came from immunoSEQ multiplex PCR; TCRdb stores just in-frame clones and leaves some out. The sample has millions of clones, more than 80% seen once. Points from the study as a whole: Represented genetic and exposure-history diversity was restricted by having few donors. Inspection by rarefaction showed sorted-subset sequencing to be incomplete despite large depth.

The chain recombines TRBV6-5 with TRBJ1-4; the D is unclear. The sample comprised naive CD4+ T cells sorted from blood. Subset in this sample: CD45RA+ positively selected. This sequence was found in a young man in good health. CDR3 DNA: TGTGCCAGCAGTCCTACTCTTAATGAAAAACTGTTTTTT. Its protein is CASSPTLNEKLFF.